This TCR beta chain came from a study of regulatory T cells in long-lasting Graves disease. Study background: Graves' disease counted as persistent after over 5 years of antithyroid drugs with positive TSH receptor antibodies. Findings and caveats of the study: Between persistent patients, around 2,900 public clonotypes were shared, exceeding the 966 shared between new patients.

About this clonotype itself: The antigen is unknown.

Time point described: persistent/refractory GD, antithyroid drugs over 5 years with positive TRAb. Researchers made the TCR library from RNA that was extracted from PBMCs. Patients were from an endocrinology department in Xi'an, China. The authors built TCR beta libraries using iRepertoire HTBI primers and Arm-PCR of CDR3 regions. MiXCR was run by TCRdb on the multiplex PCR reads, yielding one entry per CDR3 protein. The profile shows approximately 500,000 distinct CDR3 sequences, 20% to 25% of them singletons. Germline V gives CDR1 DFQATT, CDR2 SNEGSKA (reference sequence). This CDR3 is 13 amino acids long. Trimming cost V 4 bases and J 7 bases, with 14 bases left between them.

The chain carries TRBV20-1 and TRBJ1-5; tentative D call: TRBD1 (5 bases). The sequence was obtained from a female donor with Graves disease. The source material was peripheral blood mononuclear cells (PBMCs), sampled when the disease was refractory, from a patient treated with antithyroid drugs. For the CDR3, the DNA is TGCAGTGCTACTAGACAGCCCCTACAGCCCCAGCATTTT. This gives the protein CSATRQPLQPQHF.